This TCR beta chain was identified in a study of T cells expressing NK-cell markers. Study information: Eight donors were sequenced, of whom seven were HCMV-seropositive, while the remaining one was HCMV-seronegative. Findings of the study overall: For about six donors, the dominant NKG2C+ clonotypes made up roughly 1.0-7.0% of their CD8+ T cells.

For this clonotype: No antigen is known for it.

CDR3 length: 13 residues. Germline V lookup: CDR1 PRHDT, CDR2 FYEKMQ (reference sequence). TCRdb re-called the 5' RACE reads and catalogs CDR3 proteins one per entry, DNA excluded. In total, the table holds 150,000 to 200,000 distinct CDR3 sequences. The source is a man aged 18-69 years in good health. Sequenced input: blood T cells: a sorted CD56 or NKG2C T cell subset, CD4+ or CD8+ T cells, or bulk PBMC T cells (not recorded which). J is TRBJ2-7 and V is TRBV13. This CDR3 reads CASSLGRNYEQYF.